This T cell receptor (beta chain) was documented in a study of blood T cell repertoires in COVID-19. The assay was immunoSEQ multiplex PCR, and TCRdb's table has in-frame clones only and misses some. Of 200,000 to 300,000 clones in the sample, approximately 88% were seen once. Trimming removed 0 bases from V and 5 bases from J; junction bases left unmatched: 3. The length of the CDR3 is 15 residues. CDR1 and CDR2 (germline): SGHNT, YYREEE (reference sequence). Comment on this clone: The identical CDR3 is also encoded by other nucleotide sequences in the sample.

The chain uses TRBV5-4 and TRBJ2-1; 9 nucleotides align to TRBD2. The sequenced sample consisted of peripheral blood. The clonotype comes from a man aged 35 to 55 with acute or convalescent COVID-19. The CDR3 coding sequence is TGTGCCAGCAGCTTGGTTAGCGGGAGAAACAATGAGCAGTTCTTC. Its translation: CASSLVSGRNNEQFF.